This T cell receptor beta chain is drawn from a study of blood T cells in healthy people across ages. Background on the study: Roughly one uniquely barcoded beta molecule per two T cells was captured. Findings of the study overall: A greater number of naive CD4+ cells and higher diversity distinguished long-lived donors from aged donors. A conclusive naive versus antigen-experienced comparison was prevented by the unsorted PBMCs.

There are 14 residues in the CDR3. The V gene lost 3 bases and the J gene lost 2 bases, with 11 bases spanning the gap. Germline CDR1 is SGHRS and CDR2 is YFSETQ. On this clonotype: Its specificity is not known.

It was with a sample-barcoded 5' primer and a J-beta primer mix that a second PCR of about 6 to 12 cycles was run. TCRdb re-derived calls from the 5' RACE reads in MiXCR, one entry per CDR3 protein. This table has 1.5 million or so distinct CDR3 sequences, around 42% appearing once. At least 6 micrograms of total RNA were extracted per sample. Source material: blood. The rearrangement links TRBV5-1 to TRBJ2-5, with D unclear. The receptor was derived from a woman aged 18-29 years in good health. CDR3 region: CASSSLTSQETQYF. DNA for the CDR3: TGCGCCAGCAGCTCTCTAACCTCTCAAGAGACCCAGTACTTC.